A single sample gave rise to the 26 T cell receptor beta chains below, sequenced in a study of T cells after yellow fever vaccination. TCRdb passed the 5' RACE reads through MiXCR, listing each CDR3 protein once. Of hundreds of thousands of distinct CDR3 sequences in the sample, about 17% were seen once. The sequenced sample was PBMCs, obtained roughly 5 days after the first yellow fever vaccination. All receptors come from a man aged 18 to 30 who received the YFV17D yellow fever vaccine.

This chain connects TRBV7-2 to TRBJ2-3, with 8 nucleotides matching TRBD2. The V gene end was trimmed by 3 bases and the J gene end by 3 bases; junction bases not matched to a gene: 8. The CDR3 totals 16 residues. Per the germline V gene, CDR1 is SGHTA and CDR2 is FQGNSA. In nucleotides, the CDR3 is TGTGCCAGCAGCTTGACCGGGGGGGGGGTAACAGATACGCAGTATTTT. It encodes CASSLTGGGVTDTQYF.

The genes are TRBV20-1 and TRBJ1-5; the match to TRBD1 covers 7 bases. The V gene end was trimmed by 5 bases and the J gene end by 7 bases; junction bases not matched to a gene: 8. In germline, CDR1 is DFQATT, CDR2 SNEGSKA (reference sequence). The CDR3 runs 13 residues. The CDR3 nucleotides read TGCAGTGCTGGGGGACACAGGGGACAGCCCCAGCATTTT. Protein product: CSAGGHRGQPQHF.

This clonotype showed up just a few times. The chain recombines TRBV4-3 with TRBJ1-1; 7 bases match TRBD1. Trimming removed 3 bases from V and 4 bases from J; junction bases left unmatched: 14. The CDR3 has 17 residues. Germline-derived CDR1 and CDR2 are LGHNA and YSLEER. The CDR3 region is CASSQATRGPLGTEAFF. The DNA of the CDR3 is TGCGCCAGCAGCCAGGCGACGAGGGGGCCCCTGGGCACTGAAGCTTTCTTT.

This clonotype was observed a single time. The chain couples TRBV6-2 or TRBV6-3 to TRBJ1-1, with TRBD1 matching 7 bases. V shed 8 bases, J shed 3 bases, and the junction held 6 bases outside the gene matches. In germline, CDR1 is MNHEY, CDR2 SVGEGT. CDR3 length: 13 amino acids. CDR3 in DNA: TGTGCCAGCCAGGACAGGTCGTACACTGAAGCTTTCTTT. It codes for CASQDRSYTEAFF.

This clonotype was seen a handful of times. The chain combines TRBV2 with TRBJ1-2, with 7 bases fitting TRBD1. The CDR3 contains 13 residues. J gave up 8 bases and V 6 bases, and 9 bases lay outside the gene matches. Germline CDR1 is SNHLY and CDR2 is FYNNEI. The CDR3 nucleotides read TGTGCCAGCAGCGCTGGGACAGCTATGGGCTACACCTTC. Translation: CASSAGTAMGYTF.

The chain employs TRBV2 and TRBJ1-2; TRBD1 is a possible D gene (5 bases). Germline CDR1 and CDR2: SNHLY and FYNNEI. V was clipped by 6 bases and J by 4 bases, with 12 bases between them. There are 13 residues in the CDR3. In nucleotides, the CDR3 is TGTGCCAGCAGGGTGGGGGGTAGCTATGGCTACACCTTC. Amino acids: CASRVGGSYGYTF.

The sample holds one count of this clonotype. This chain joins TRBV13 and TRBJ2-5, with TRBD1 matching over 8 bases. This CDR3 contains 15 residues. V dropped 2 bases and J dropped 3; count of bases not matched to a gene: 5. Germline CDR1 and CDR2: PRHDT and FYEKMQ (reference sequence). CDR3 sequence reads: CASSLQGAFEETQYF. CDR3 DNA: TGTGCCAGCAGCTTACAGGGGGCATTCGAAGAGACCCAGTACTTC.

The V gene is TRBV30, the J gene TRBJ2-3; D call uncertain. CDR3 size: 12 residues. V lost 5 bases and J lost 6, with 12 bases in between. In germline, CDR1 is GTSNPN, CDR2 SVGIG (reference sequence). CDR3 amino acids: CAWAKSSDTQYF. The DNA of the CDR3 is TGTGCCTGGGCTAAATCGTCGGATACGCAGTATTTT.

This clonotype occurred a few times. The J gene is TRBJ1-1, the V gene TRBV18; 9 nucleotides agree with TRBD1. Germline assignment: CDR1 KGHSH and CDR2 LQKENI. This CDR3 is built from 14 residues. V lost 5 bases to trimming and J lost 2 bases; unmatched junction nucleotides: 3. CDR3 sequence: CASSAQGANTEAFF. In DNA, the CDR3 is TGTGCCAGCTCAGCACAGGGGGCAAACACTGAAGCTTTCTTT.

The rearrangement uses TRBV4-1 and TRBJ2-3; TRBD2 matches at 7 bases. The V gene end was trimmed by 1 base and the J gene end by 7 bases; junction bases not matched to a gene: 14. The germline CDR1 and CDR2 sequences are MGHRA and YSYEKL. The CDR3 is 17 residues long. CDR3 DNA: TGCGCCAGCAGCCAAGGAAGTAACCTGGGGGGAGGGTATACGCAGTATTTT. Its translation: CASSQGSNLGGGYTQYF.

This clonotype was seen a handful of times. The chain couples TRBV7-2 to TRBJ2-1; either TRBD1 or TRBD2 may fit D (5 bases each). V dropped 5 bases and J dropped 6 bases, with 17 bases sitting between them. This CDR3 has 15 residues. Per the germline V gene, CDR1 is SGHTA and CDR2 is FQGNSA. The CDR3 loop reads CASSPRGRLGNEQFF. The CDR3 region has the DNA TGTGCCAGCAGCCCCCGGGGCCGGTTGGGCAATGAGCAGTTCTTC.

The rearrangement links TRBV12-3 or TRBV12-4 to TRBJ1-1; TRBD1 matches at 8 bases. V lost 6 bases, J lost 7 bases, and 4 bases stayed unmatched. CDR3 size: 12 residues. The CDR3 DNA sequence: TGTGCCAGCAGGACGACAGGGGTTGAAGCTTTCTTT. This gives the protein CASRTTGVEAFF.

This clonotype has a count of ten or more. The chain links TRBV20-1 to TRBJ2-1; no definite D call. Germline V CDR1 and CDR2: DFQATT, SNEGSKA (reference sequence). Trimming took 6 bases from V and 9 from J, leaving 9 bases between them. The CDR3 covers 10 residues. The CDR3 DNA reads as TGCAGTGCGTATTCCCTTGAGCAGTTCTTC. Protein: CSAYSLEQFF.

Many counts were recorded for this clonotype. V gene TRBV4-1 combines with J gene TRBJ1-1; weak D call: TRBD1 (6 bases). Germline V gene lookup returns CDR1 MGHRA and CDR2 YSYEKL. The CDR3 is 14 residues long. Between the trimmed V and J ends, which lost 0 bases and 1 base, there was a span of 6 bases. The CDR3 spells CASSQEQGNTEAFF. CDR3 in DNA: TGCGCCAGCAGCCAAGAACAGGGGAACACTGAAGCTTTCTTT.

This clonotype was detected a few times. V and J are TRBV4-3 and TRBJ2-3; 8 bases map to TRBD1. V was clipped by 2 bases and J by 4 bases; unmatched bases: 5. The germline V gene encodes CDR1 LGHNA and CDR2 YSLEER. This CDR3 comprises 15 residues. The DNA for the CDR3 is TGCGCCAGCAGCCAATCAGCAGGGGGCGCAGATACGCAGTATTTT. This gives the protein CASSQSAGGADTQYF.

CDR3 bases: TGTGCCAGCAGCTTAGTGGTACTAGCGAACACCGGGGAGCTGTTTTTT. This gives the protein CASSLVVLANTGELFF. The chain couples TRBV7-8 to TRBJ2-2; D is possibly TRBD2 (5 bases). Germline loops: CDR1 SGHVS, CDR2 FQNEAQ. The V end lost 1 base, the J end lost 0 bases, and 9 bases lay between the germline ends. The CDR3 covers 16 residues.

This clonotype was seen at least ten times. The chain has TRBV5-1 and TRBJ1-1; D remains unclear. Germline loops: CDR1 SGHRS, CDR2 YFSETQ. The V end was cut by 4 bases, the J end by 1 base, with 14 bases between. The CDR3 spans 15 residues. Here the CDR3 reads CASSPRSIGNTEAFF. The CDR3 coding sequence is TGCGCCAGCAGCCCCCGGAGCATAGGGAACACTGAAGCTTTCTTT.

This chain connects TRBV7-3 to TRBJ2-3, with 7 bases matching TRBD1. V trimming: 4 bases; J trimming: 0 bases; junction bases outside the gene matches: 10. Germline-derived CDR1 and CDR2 are SGHTA and FQGTGA. CDR3 size: 17 residues. CDR3 in DNA: TGTGCCAGCAGCTCCTACAAGGGACAGCCTAGCACAGATACGCAGTATTTT. Encoded protein: CASSSYKGQPSTDTQYF.

The chain has TRBV7-9 and TRBJ2-7; 9 nucleotides align to TRBD1. Germline V gene lookup returns CDR1 SEHNR and CDR2 FQNEAQ (reference sequence). Unmatched junction bases numbered 5, after V lost 2 bases and J lost 3 bases. There are 15 residues in the CDR3. The CDR3, as DNA: TGTGCCAGCAGCTTACGGACAGGGGTGGGCTACGAGCAGTACTTC. Translation gives CASSLRTGVGYEQYF.

V gene TRBV4-3 combines with J gene TRBJ2-2, with 8 bases lining up with TRBD2. After removal of 0 bases from V and 4 bases from J, the junction contained 7 bases not matched to a gene. Looked up from germline, CDR1 is LGHNA and CDR2 is YSLEER. The CDR3 spans 17 residues. In DNA form, the CDR3 reads TGCGCCAGCAGCCAAGAGTTGCCGGGGGGGTCCACCGGGGAGCTGTTTTTT. It codes for CASSQELPGGSTGELFF.

Here the CDR3 reads CASSRLNPTGTGGTIYF. DNA for the CDR3: TGTGCCAGCAGCCGTCTCAATCCTACAGGGACGGGGGGCACCATATATTTT. This chain links TRBV7-9 with TRBJ1-3, with TRBD1 as a possible D gene (6 bases). Deletions cut 5 bases from V and 9 bases from J, with 26 bases between. The CDR3 length is 17 residues. CDR1 and CDR2 from the germline V gene are SEHNR and FQNEAQ (reference sequence). The whole variable domain, filled in from reference TRBV7-9 and TRBJ1-3, reads DTGVSQNPRHKITKRGQNVTFRCDPISEHNRLYWYRQTLGQGPEFLTYFQNEAQLEKSRLLSDRFSAERPKGSFSTLEIQRTEQGDSAMYLCASSRLNPTGTGGTIYFGEGSWLTVV.

The chain joins TRBV20-1 to TRBJ1-1; weak D call: TRBD1 (5 bases). V lost 3 bases and J 6 bases, leaving 11 bases between the germline ends. Germline V gives CDR1 DFQATT, CDR2 SNEGSKA (reference sequence). CDR3 size: 12 residues. CDR3 region: CSASPGMAEAFF. CDR3 nucleotides: TGCAGTGCTAGTCCAGGGATGGCTGAAGCTTTCTTT.

This clonotype was seen only a few times. The V call is TRBV5-4, the J call TRBJ2-7; 7 nucleotides match TRBD1. This CDR3 has 14 amino acids. V was pared by 2 bases and J by 5 bases, with 7 bases of the junction left unmatched. The germline V gene has CDR1 SGHNT and CDR2 YYREEE (reference sequence). This CDR3 is CASSLPGGSDEQYV. The CDR3, as DNA: TGTGCCAGCAGCTTACCAGGGGGTAGCGACGAGCAGTACGTC.

This chain uses TRBV12-5 with TRBJ2-1; no clear D. Germline lookup yields CDR1 LGHNT and CDR2 FRNRAP. This CDR3 comprises 14 residues. Between the trimmed V and J ends, which lost 5 bases and 0 bases, there was a span of 8 bases. The CDR3 sequence: CASGPRNSYNEQFF. The CDR3 DNA is TGTGCTAGTGGTCCTCGGAACTCCTACAATGAGCAGTTCTTC.

In nucleotides, the CDR3 is TGTGCCAGCGGGGGAACTGGGGCCAACGTCCTGACTTTC. Protein: CASGGTGANVLTF. This chain uses TRBV6-6 with TRBJ2-6; D might be TRBD1 or TRBD2, each matching 5 bases. This CDR3 comprises 13 residues. CDR1 and CDR2 (germline): MNHNY, SVGAGI (reference sequence). Trimming took 8 bases from V and 2 from J, leaving 7 bases between them.

This sequence joins TRBV23-1 and TRBJ2-1; D is unclear. TRBV23-1 is flagged as an ORF with uncertain function. The CDR3 has 14 residues. Trimming pared 0 bases from V and 7 bases from J, leaving 10 bases between. The CDR3 spells CASSQSRRRNEQFF. The CDR3 nucleotides are TGCGCCAGCAGTCAATCCCGGAGAAGGAATGAGCAGTTCTTC.